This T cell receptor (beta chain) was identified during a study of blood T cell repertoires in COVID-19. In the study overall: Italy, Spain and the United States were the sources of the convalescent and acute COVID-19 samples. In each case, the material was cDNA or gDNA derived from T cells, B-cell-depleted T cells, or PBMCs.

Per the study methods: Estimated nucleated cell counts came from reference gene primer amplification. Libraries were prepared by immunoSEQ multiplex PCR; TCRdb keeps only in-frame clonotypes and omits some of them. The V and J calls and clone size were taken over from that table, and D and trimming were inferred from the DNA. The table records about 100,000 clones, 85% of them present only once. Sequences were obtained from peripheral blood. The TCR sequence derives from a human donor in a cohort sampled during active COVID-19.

The CDR3 reads CSLGEDYGYTF. The CDR3 DNA follows: TGCAGCCTGGGAGAGGACTATGGCTACACCTTC. The rearrangement joins TRBV29-1 to TRBJ1-2; D is undetermined. The CDR3 is 11 residues long. Germline V gene data show CDR1 as SQVTM and CDR2 as ANQGSEA. Trimming took 8 bases from V and 3 from J, leaving 10 bases between them.